The 18 T cell receptor beta chains below all came from one sample that was sequenced in a study of cytomegalovirus exposure and HLA in healthy donors. PCR amplification relied on 60 Vbeta primers (plus 13 Jbeta primers). Generated by immunoSEQ multiplex PCR, the TCRdb table keeps only in-frame clones and is missing some. The sample lists about 160,000 clones, around four fifths occurring once. The specimen was PBMCs. These TCRs come from a female donor in good health and CMV-seronegative.

The V call is TRBV11-1, the J call TRBJ2-1, with 9 bases lining up with TRBD2. The V gene's germline CDR1 is SGHAT and CDR2 FQDESV (reference sequence). Trimming took 5 bases from V and 7 from J; bases not matched to a gene: 12. The CDR3 contains 16 residues. This CDR3 reads CASSPPSAGGPNEQFF. In DNA, the CDR3 is TGTGCCAGCAGCCCCCCATCGGCGGGGGGGCCGAATGAGCAGTTCTTC.

The sample holds one count of this clone. This chain joins TRBV6-5 and TRBJ2-7, with 9 nucleotides matching TRBD1. J lost 4 bases, V lost 6 bases, and 4 bases had no gene match. This CDR3 region has 13 residues. Per germline, CDR1 MNHEY and CDR2 SVGAGI. The CDR3 loop is CASRPGQGYEQYF. DNA for the CDR3: TGTGCCAGCAGACCGGGACAGGGTTACGAGCAGTACTTC.

The chain uses TRBV6-5 and TRBJ1-2; 8 bases match TRBD1. V dropped 6 bases and J dropped 8; count of bases not matched to a gene: 8. The CDR3 runs to 13 residues. Germline-derived CDR1 and CDR2 are MNHEY and SVGAGI. Here the CDR3 DNA reads TGTGCCAGCAGACCGACAGGGGAGTCCGGCTACACCTTC. It encodes CASRPTGESGYTF.

The J gene is TRBJ1-5, the V gene TRBV9; D perhaps matches TRBD1 (6 bases). Trimming pared 5 bases from V and 2 bases from J, leaving 11 bases between. This CDR3 is built from 14 residues. CDR1 SGDLS and CDR2 YYNGEE come from the germline V gene. The CDR3 DNA reads TGTGCCAGCAGTCAGGGGCAGGGCAATCAGCCCCAGCATTTT. It encodes CASSQGQGNQPQHF.

This clone was counted between two and nine times. This chain uses TRBV5-6 with TRBJ1-5; 8 positions agree with TRBD1. V shed 4 bases and J 1 base; nucleotides not matched to a gene: 7. This CDR3 region has 16 residues. From germline, CDR1 is SGHDT and CDR2 YYEEEE. CDR3 DNA sequence: TGTGCCAGCAGCCATCGACAGGGGATGAGCAATCAGCCCCAGCATTTT. It yields the protein CASSHRQGMSNQPQHF.

This clone was seen only once. This sequence joins TRBV19 and TRBJ1-1, with TRBD1 matching 7 bases. J gave up 4 bases and V 5 bases, and 4 bases lay outside the gene matches. CDR1 is LNHDA and CDR2 is SQIVND in the germline V gene (reference sequence). The CDR3 has 13 amino acids. The CDR3 loop reads CASSFAGGTEAFF. The CDR3 DNA follows: TGTGCCAGTAGTTTCGCAGGGGGCACTGAAGCTTTCTTT.

This chain uses TRBV18 with TRBJ2-2; D may be TRBD1 (6 bases). The V end was cut by 0 bases, the J end by 5 bases, with 16 bases between. Germline lookup yields CDR1 KGHSH and CDR2 LQKENI. The CDR3 runs to 17 residues. The CDR3 reads CASSPPRTAGGTGELFF. CDR3 in DNA: TGTGCCAGCTCACCACCGAGGACAGCTGGAGGAACCGGGGAGCTGTTTTTT.

This clone has just a few counts. The chain couples TRBV7-2 to TRBJ2-3, with D tentatively TRBD1 (5 bases). From germline, CDR1 is SGHTA and CDR2 FQGNSA. This CDR3 is 12 amino acids long. V lost 6 bases, J lost 5 bases, and 9 bases lay in between. The CDR3 is CASSQGVDTQYF. DNA of the CDR3: TGTGCCAGCAGTCAAGGGGTAGATACGCAGTATTTT.

The genes are TRBV30 and TRBJ2-1; 14 bases align to TRBD2. CDR3 length: 17 residues. J lost 6 bases, V lost 4 bases, and 11 bases had no gene match. The V gene's germline CDR1 is GTSNPN and CDR2 SVGIG (reference sequence). The CDR3 DNA is TGTGCCTGGAAGACTAGCGGGGGGGCGATTGAGGGCAATGAGCAGTTCTTC. Translated: CAWKTSGGAIEGNEQFF. Together with reference TRBV30 and TRBJ2-1, the CDR3 gives the full variable domain: SQTIHQWPATLVQPVGSPLSLECTVEGTSNPNLYWYRQAAGRGLQLLFYSVGIGQISSEVPQNLSASRPQDRQFILSSKKLLLSDSGFYLCAWKTSGGAIEGNEQFFGPGTRLTVL.

This chain links TRBV12-5 with TRBJ2-7; D is perhaps TRBD1 (5 bases). CDR3 size: 12 residues. Germline lookup yields CDR1 LGHNT and CDR2 FRNRAP. Trimming cost V 6 bases and J 6 bases, with 12 bases left between them. CDR3 region: CASGSLRAEQYF. For the CDR3, the DNA is TGTGCTAGTGGATCCCTCAGGGCCGAGCAGTACTTC.

Only a few counts were recorded for this clone. Other DNA sequences in the same sample also yield this CDR3. The rearrangement uses TRBV6-1 and TRBJ2-5, with 9 bases matching TRBD1. The CDR3 has 13 residues. Per germline, CDR1 MNHNS and CDR2 SASEGT. V trimming: 6 bases; J trimming: 6 bases; junction bases outside the gene matches: 5. The CDR3 region has the DNA TGTGCCAGCAGCCCGGACAGGGGAAAGACCCAGTACTTC. Translated, it gives CASSPDRGKTQYF.

This clone was detected only once. The rearrangement uses TRBV12-5 and TRBJ1-1; D remains unclear. Per the germline V gene, CDR1 is LGHNT and CDR2 is FRNRAP. Deletions cut 1 base from V and 1 base from J, with 10 bases between. The CDR3 spans 15 residues. This CDR3 reads CASGLGGGWNTEAFF. The CDR3 nucleotides read TGTGCTAGTGGTTTGGGAGGAGGGTGGAACACTGAAGCTTTCTTT.

In this sample, this clone turned up once. The chain joins TRBV6-5 to TRBJ1-2; 12 positions agree with TRBD1. The CDR3 has 13 residues. V shed 9 bases and J 6 bases; nucleotides not matched to a gene: 5. Germline V gene sequence: CDR1 MNHEY, CDR2 SVGAGI. CDR3 DNA: TGTGCCAGTTCCGGGACAGGGGGCGATGGCTACACCTTC. As protein: CASSGTGGDGYTF.

This clone came up a few times. V is TRBV2 and J is TRBJ2-3; 15 bases map to TRBD2. The length of the CDR3 is 16 residues. The V segment lost 4 bases and the J segment 5 bases; nucleotides outside the gene matches: 4. Germline CDR1 SNHLY, CDR2 FYNNEI. CDR3 in DNA: TGTGCCAGCAGTGGCGGACTAGCGGGGGGGCAAGATACGCAGTATTTT. Its translation: CASSGGLAGGQDTQYF.

The rearrangement joins TRBV9 to TRBJ1-6, with a tentative D call TRBD1 (5 bases). Germline V gene sequence: CDR1 SGDLS, CDR2 YYNGEE. V lost 1 base, J lost 10 bases, and 15 bases lay in between. The CDR3 runs to 15 residues. CDR3 DNA: TGTGCCAGCAGCGTAAATGGGGGACTGGGGTCACCCCTCCACTTT. It encodes CASSVNGGLGSPLHF.

The table lists this clone with a few counts. The rearrangement joins TRBV6-5 to TRBJ2-5; D gene unclear. Trimming took off 0 bases at V and 1 base at J, with 9 bases between the two ends. This CDR3 has 15 amino acids. Germline V gives CDR1 MNHEY, CDR2 SVGAGI. The CDR3 loop is CASSYSQVVQETQYF. In nucleotides, the CDR3 is TGTGCCAGCAGTTACTCTCAGGTCGTCCAAGAGACCCAGTACTTC.

V gene TRBV5-1 combines with J gene TRBJ2-1, with 7 bases matching TRBD1. The CDR3 is made up of 16 amino acids. Germline CDR1 is SGHRS and CDR2 is YFSETQ. V lost 3 bases to trimming and J lost 2 bases; unmatched junction nucleotides: 8. CDR3 protein: CASSWAGTETYNEQFF. CDR3 DNA sequence: TGCGCCAGCAGCTGGGCCGGGACAGAAACCTACAATGAGCAGTTCTTC.

The chain carries TRBV27 and TRBJ1-1; 7 bases agree with TRBD1. Germline V gene lookup returns CDR1 MNHEY and CDR2 SMNVEV (reference sequence). The trim removed 5 bases at V and 1 base at J, leaving 7 bases unmatched. The CDR3 has 15 amino acids. The CDR3 DNA is TGTGCCAGCAGTATAAACAGGGGACAGAACACTGAAGCTTTCTTT. Amino acid sequence: CASSINRGQNTEAFF.